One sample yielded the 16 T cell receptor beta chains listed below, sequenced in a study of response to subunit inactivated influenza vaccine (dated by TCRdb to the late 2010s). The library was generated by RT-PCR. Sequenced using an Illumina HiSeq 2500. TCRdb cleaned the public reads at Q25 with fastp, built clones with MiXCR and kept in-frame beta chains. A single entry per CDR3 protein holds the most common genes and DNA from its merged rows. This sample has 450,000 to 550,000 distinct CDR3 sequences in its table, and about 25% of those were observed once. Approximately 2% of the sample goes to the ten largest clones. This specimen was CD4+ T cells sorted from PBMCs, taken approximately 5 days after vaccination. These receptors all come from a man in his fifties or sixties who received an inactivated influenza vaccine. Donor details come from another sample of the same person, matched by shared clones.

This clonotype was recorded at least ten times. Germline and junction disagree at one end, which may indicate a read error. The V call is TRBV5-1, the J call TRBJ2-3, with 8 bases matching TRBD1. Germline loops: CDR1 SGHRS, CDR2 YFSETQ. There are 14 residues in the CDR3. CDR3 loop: CASSLGTGTDTQYF. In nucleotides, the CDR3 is TGTGCCAGCAGTTTGGGGACAGGAACAGATACGCAGTATTTT.

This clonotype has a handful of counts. For the CDR3, the DNA is TGTGCCAGCAGCCCCCCCCAATCAGGGACTACAACTAATGAAAAACTGTTTTTT. Protein sequence: CASSPPQSGTTTNEKLFF. The chain has TRBV11-1 and TRBJ1-4; possibly TRBD1 for D (5 bases). V lost 5 bases and J 0 bases, leaving 19 bases between the germline ends. Germline V gene sequence: CDR1 SGHAT, CDR2 FQDESV (reference sequence). The CDR3 covers 18 residues.

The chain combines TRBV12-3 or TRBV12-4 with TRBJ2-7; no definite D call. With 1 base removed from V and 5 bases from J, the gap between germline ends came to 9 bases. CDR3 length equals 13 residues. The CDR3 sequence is CASSLGRDDEQYF. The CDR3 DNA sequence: TGTGCCAGCAGTTTAGGGCGAGACGACGAGCAGTACTTC.

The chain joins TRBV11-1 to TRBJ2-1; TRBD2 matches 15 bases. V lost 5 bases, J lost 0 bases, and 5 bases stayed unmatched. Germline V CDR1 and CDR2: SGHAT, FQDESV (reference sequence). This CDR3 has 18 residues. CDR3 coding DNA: TGTGCCAGCAGCAGACAGGGACTAGCGGGAGGCTCCTACAATGAGCAGTTCTTC. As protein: CASSRQGLAGGSYNEQFF.

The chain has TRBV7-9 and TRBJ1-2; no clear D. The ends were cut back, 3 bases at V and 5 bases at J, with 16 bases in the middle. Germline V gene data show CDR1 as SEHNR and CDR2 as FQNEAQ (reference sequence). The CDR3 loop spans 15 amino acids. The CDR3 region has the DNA TGTGCCAGCAGCTTTGAGACACCCGCTCCTTATGGCTACACCTTC. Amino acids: CASSFETPAPYGYTF.

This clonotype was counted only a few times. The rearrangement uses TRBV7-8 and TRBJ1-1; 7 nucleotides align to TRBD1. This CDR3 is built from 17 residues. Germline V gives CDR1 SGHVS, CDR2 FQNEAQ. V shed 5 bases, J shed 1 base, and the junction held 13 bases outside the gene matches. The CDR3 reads CASSHIQGLFANTEAFF. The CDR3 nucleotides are TGTGCCAGCAGCCACATACAGGGGTTATTTGCGAACACTGAAGCTTTCTTT. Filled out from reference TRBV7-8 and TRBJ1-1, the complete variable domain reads GAGVSQSPRYKVAKRGQDVALRCDPISGHVSLFWYQQALGQGPEFLTYFQNEAQLDKSGLPSDRFFAERPEGSVSTLKIQRTQQEDSAVYLCASSHIQGLFANTEAFFGQGTRLTVV.

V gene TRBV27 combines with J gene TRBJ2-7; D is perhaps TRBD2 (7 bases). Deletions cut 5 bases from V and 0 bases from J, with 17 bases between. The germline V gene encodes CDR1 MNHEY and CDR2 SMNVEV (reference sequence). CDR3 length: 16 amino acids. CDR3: CASSPGGGPYSYEQYF. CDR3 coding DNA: TGTGCCAGCAGTCCGGGGGGCGGCCCGTACTCCTACGAGCAGTACTTC.

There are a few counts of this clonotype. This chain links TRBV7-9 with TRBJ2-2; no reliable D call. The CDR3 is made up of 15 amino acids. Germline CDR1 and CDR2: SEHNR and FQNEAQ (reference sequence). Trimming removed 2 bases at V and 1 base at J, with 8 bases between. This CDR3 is CASSLSSLNTGELFF. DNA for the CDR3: TGTGCCAGCAGCTTATCGTCCCTGAACACCGGGGAGCTGTTTTTT.

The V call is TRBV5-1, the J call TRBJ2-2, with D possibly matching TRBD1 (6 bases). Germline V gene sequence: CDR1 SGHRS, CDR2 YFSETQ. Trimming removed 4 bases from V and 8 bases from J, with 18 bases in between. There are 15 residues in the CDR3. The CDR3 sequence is CASSPPMGAGGELFF. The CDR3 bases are TGCGCCAGCAGCCCCCCGATGGGGGCAGGGGGGGAGCTGTTTTTT.

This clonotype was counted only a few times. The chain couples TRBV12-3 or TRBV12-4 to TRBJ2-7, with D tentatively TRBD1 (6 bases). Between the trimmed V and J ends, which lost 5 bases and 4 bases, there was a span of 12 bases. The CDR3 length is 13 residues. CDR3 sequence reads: CASSHLQGYEQYF. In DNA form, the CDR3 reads TGTGCCAGCAGTCACCTCCAGGGGTACGAGCAGTACTTC.

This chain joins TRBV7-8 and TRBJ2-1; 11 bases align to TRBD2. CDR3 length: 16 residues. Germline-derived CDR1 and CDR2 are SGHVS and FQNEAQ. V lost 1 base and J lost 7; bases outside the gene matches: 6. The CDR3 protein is CASSLGSGGAHNEQFF. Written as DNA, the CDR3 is TGTGCCAGCAGCTTAGGTAGCGGGGGGGCCCATAATGAGCAGTTCTTC.

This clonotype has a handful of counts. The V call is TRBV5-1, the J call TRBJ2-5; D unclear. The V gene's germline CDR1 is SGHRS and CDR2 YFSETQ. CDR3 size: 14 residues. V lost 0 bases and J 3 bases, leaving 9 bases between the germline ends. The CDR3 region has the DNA TGCGCCAGCAGCTTGGTGGGCCAGAAAGAGACCCAGTACTTC. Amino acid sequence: CASSLVGQKETQYF.

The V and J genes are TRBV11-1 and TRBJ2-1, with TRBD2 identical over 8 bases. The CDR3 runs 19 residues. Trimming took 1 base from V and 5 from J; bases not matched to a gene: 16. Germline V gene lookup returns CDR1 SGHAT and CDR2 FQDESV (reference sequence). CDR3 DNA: TGTGCCAGCAGCTTAGAATTTAGGGCCGGGACTAGTACAAACAATGAGCAGTTCTTC. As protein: CASSLEFRAGTSTNNEQFF.

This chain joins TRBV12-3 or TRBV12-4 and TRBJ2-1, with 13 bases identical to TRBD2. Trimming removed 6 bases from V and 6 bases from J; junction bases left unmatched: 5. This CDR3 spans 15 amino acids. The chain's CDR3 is CASRPLAGGSNEQFF. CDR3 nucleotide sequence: TGTGCCAGCAGGCCACTAGCGGGAGGGTCCAATGAGCAGTTCTTC.

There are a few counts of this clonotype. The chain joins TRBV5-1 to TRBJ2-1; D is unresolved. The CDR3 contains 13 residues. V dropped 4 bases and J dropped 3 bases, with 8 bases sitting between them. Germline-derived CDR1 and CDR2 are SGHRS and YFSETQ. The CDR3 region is CASSEANYNEQFF. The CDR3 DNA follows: TGCGCCAGCAGCGAGGCAAACTACAATGAGCAGTTCTTC.

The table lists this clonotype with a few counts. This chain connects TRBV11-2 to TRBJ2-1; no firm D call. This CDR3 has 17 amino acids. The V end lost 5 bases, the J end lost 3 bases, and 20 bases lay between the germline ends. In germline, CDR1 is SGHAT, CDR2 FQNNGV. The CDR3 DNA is TGTGCCAGCAGCCCCCCCTGGGCAGTACAAATCTACAATGAGCAGTTCTTC. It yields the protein CASSPPWAVQIYNEQFF.